The 5 T cell receptor beta chains in this list originate from one sample, sequenced in a study of shared clonotypes between healthy human individuals. Produced via immunoSEQ multiplex PCR; TCRdb's table is partial and in-frame only. The sample shows approximately 87,000 clones, about 61% of them seen only once. The material sequenced was memory CD8+ T cells sorted from blood. Described subset: CD45RO+ cells pooled with CCR7-negative TemRA cells. The receptors come from a young man in good health.

In this sample, this clone turned up once. The chain is built from TRBV7-9 and TRBJ2-1; D possibly matches TRBD1 or TRBD2 (5 bases each). Germline V gives CDR1 SEHNR, CDR2 FQNEAQ (reference sequence). The V end lost 4 bases, the J end lost 8 bases, and 21 bases lay between the germline ends. The CDR3 consists of 16 residues. The CDR3 loop is CASSSVLGTIRHEQFF. The CDR3 coding sequence is TGTGCCAGCAGCTCGGTCCTTGGGACCATAAGGCATGAGCAGTTCTTC. The full variable domain, rest sourced from reference TRBV7-9 and TRBJ2-1, is DTGVSQNPRHKITKRGQNVTFRCDPISEHNRLYWYRQTLGQGPEFLTYFQNEAQLEKSRLLSDRFSAERPKGSFSTLEIQRTEQGDSAMYLCASSSVLGTIRHEQFFGPGTRLTVL.

This clone was seen a handful of times. The chain joins TRBV27 to TRBJ1-5; no clear D gene. Trimming took 4 bases from V and 4 from J, leaving 11 bases between them. From germline, CDR1 is MNHEY and CDR2 SMNVEV (reference sequence). There are 14 residues in the CDR3. The CDR3 sequence: CASSSIGPNQPQHF. In DNA form, the CDR3 reads TGTGCCAGCAGTTCAATCGGACCGAATCAGCCCCAGCATTTT.

This clone has more than one count but fewer than ten. The chain uses TRBV15 and TRBJ1-1, with D maybe TRBD1 (5 bases). The germline V and J ends were trimmed by 4 bases and 4 bases, with 10 bases remaining between them. Germline V CDR1 and CDR2: LNHNV, YYDKDF (reference sequence). CDR3 size: 13 residues. The CDR3 reads CATSKDRSTEAFF. In DNA, the CDR3 is TGTGCCACCAGCAAAGACAGATCCACTGAAGCTTTCTTT.

This clone appeared a single time. The chain couples TRBV6-5 to TRBJ2-3; 9 bases are shared with TRBD2. V lost 1 base, J lost 4 bases, and 6 bases stayed unmatched. The CDR3 consists of 16 residues. Germline CDR1 reads MNHEY; CDR2 reads SVGAGI. CDR3 sequence reads: CASSYWASGAPDTQYF. The CDR3 nucleotides are TGTGCCAGCAGTTACTGGGCTAGCGGGGCTCCAGATACGCAGTATTTT.

This clone appeared once. The junction does not match germline at one end; this may be a read error. The V and J genes are TRBV15 and TRBJ2-3; D is perhaps TRBD2 (6 bases). Germline CDR1 is LNHNV and CDR2 is YYDKDF (reference sequence). The CDR3 runs to 16 residues. CDR3 in DNA: TGTGCCACCAGCCGAGACGCCTCTTGGAGGGCTGATACGCAGTATTTT. This codes for CATSRDASWRADTQYF.